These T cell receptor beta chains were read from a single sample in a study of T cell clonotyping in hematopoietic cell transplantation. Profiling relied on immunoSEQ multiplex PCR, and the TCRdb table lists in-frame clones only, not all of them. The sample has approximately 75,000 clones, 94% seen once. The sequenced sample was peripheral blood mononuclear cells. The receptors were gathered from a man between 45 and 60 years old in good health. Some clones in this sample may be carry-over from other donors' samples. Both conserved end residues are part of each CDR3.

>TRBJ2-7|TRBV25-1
CARARGNEQYF
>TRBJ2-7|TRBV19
CASSISRLGYEQYF
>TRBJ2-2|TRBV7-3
CASSTSQGGTGELFF
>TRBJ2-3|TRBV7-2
CASGTLRGSTDTQYF
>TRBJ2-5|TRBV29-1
CSVGLAPFLSGTQYF
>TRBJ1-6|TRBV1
CTSSQGQPKSPLHF
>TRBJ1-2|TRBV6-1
CASSGPLANYGYTF
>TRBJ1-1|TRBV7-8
CASSRLLGGDTEAFF
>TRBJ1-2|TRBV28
CASSRITGFNYGYTF
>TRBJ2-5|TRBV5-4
CASSRTSPAPQYF
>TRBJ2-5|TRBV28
CASSTVKETQYF
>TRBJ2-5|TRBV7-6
CASSLVTGDETQYF